This T cell receptor (beta chain) was identified in a study of control samples from healthy donors and cancer patients (dated by TCRdb to about 2020). Receptor libraries were prepared by the immunoSEQ multiplex PCR assay. Held by TCRdb, this immuneACCESS table contains in-frame sequences only and omits some clones. Under half of the omission traces to an unresolved V gene where checked; the cause of the rest is unknown. The sample table records more than 150,000 clones; roughly 91% of these occur just once. The ten largest clones represent more than 1.2% of the sample. V is shortened by 1 base, J by 5 bases, and the region joining them spans 8 bases. The CDR3 spans 14 residues, from the cysteine through the phenylalanine. Just CDR3 DNA is preserved here, 42 bases in frame from base 1. The germline V gene specifies SGHDN as CDR1 and FVKESK as CDR2. To note about this clone: Its recognized antigen is unknown. Base-call qualities are not available, and no considerably larger clone is one nucleotide away.

Specimen: blood. The rearrangement combines TRBV14 with TRBJ1-4; no D gene call is confident. This clonotype was obtained from a man between 18 and 29 years old in good health. The CDR3 region has the sequence CASSQVPLNEKLFF. The DNA reads as follows: TGTGCCAGCAGCCAAGTCCCGCTCAATGAAAAACTGTTTTTT.